Listed below are T cell receptor beta chains from one sample, sequenced in a study of blood T cell repertoires in COVID-19. The data were produced by immunoSEQ multiplex PCR, yet TCRdb's version contains in-frame clones alone and is incomplete. The table includes over 200,000 clones, approximately 80% detected once. The sample comprised PBMCs or T cells enriched from blood (not recorded which). The source is a man aged 55 to 70 who had recovered from COVID-19. Both conserved end residues are part of each CDR3. The D gene is left open where the match is weak. Expanded clones get a size class; other rows say once, few or many, or leave the size out.

V: TRBV2
size: -
J: TRBJ1-2
D: -
DNA: TGTGCCAGCTATCCGGGGGTCAACTATGGCTACACCTTC
CDR3: CASYPGVNYGYTF

V: TRBV4-3
size: -
J: TRBJ2-2
D: TRBD1
DNA: TGCGCCAGCAGCCAGAGCCTCAGGGGGCGAGGGGAGCTGTTTTTT
CDR3: CASSQSLRGRGELFF

V: TRBV7-9
size: -
J: TRBJ1-2
D: -
DNA: TGTGCCAGCAGCTTAGGGCTGGGAGGCCAGGGCTACACCTTC
CDR3: CASSLGLGGQGYTF

V: TRBV7-8
size: -
J: TRBJ1-2
D: -
DNA: TGTGCCAGCAGCTTAGATTGGGGAGACTATGGCTACACCTTC
CDR3: CASSLDWGDYGYTF

V: TRBV6-5
size: -
J: TRBJ1-5
D: TRBD1
DNA: TGTGCCAGCAAGGGACAGGTAACAAATCAGCCCCAGCATTTT
CDR3: CASKGQVTNQPQHF

V: TRBV7-2
size: -
J: TRBJ2-1
D: -
DNA: TGTGCCAGCAGCTTAATTTGGACAAATGAGCAGTTCTTC
CDR3: CASSLIWTNEQFF

V: TRBV11-3
size: few
J: TRBJ2-1
D: -
DNA: TGTGCCAGCAGCCTTGGGAGGAGCTCCTACAATGAGCAGTTCTTC
CDR3: CASSLGRSSYNEQFF

V: TRBV5-5
size: -
J: TRBJ2-3
D: TRBD1
DNA: TGTGCCAGCAGCTTGGAGGGGGCACGCACAGATACGCAGTATTTT
CDR3: CASSLEGARTDTQYF

V: TRBV7-9
size: -
J: TRBJ1-1
D: -
DNA: TGTGCCAGCAGCCCTCAGGGTGGCACTGAAGCTTTCTTT
CDR3: CASSPQGGTEAFF

V: TRBV29-1
size: -
J: TRBJ1-1
D: TRBD1
DNA: TGCAGCGTGGGGACAGGGGGCGGCTCTGAAGCTTTCTTT
CDR3: CSVGTGGGSEAFF

V: TRBV13
size: -
J: TRBJ2-1
D: -
DNA: TGTGCCAGCAGCTTACAGGGGGGCTACAATGAGCAGTTCTTC
CDR3: CASSLQGGYNEQFF

V: TRBV2
size: -
J: TRBJ1-5
D: -
DNA: TGTGCCAGCAGCGAACTCGGGACACAAAATCAGCCCCAGCATTTT
CDR3: CASSELGTQNQPQHF

V: TRBV19
size: -
J: TRBJ1-1
D: TRBD1
DNA: TGTGCCAGTCAAAGGGCCGGGACAGAGAACACTGAAGCTTTCTTT
CDR3: CASQRAGTENTEAFF

V: TRBV11-1
size: -
J: TRBJ1-3
D: TRBD1
DNA: TGTGCCAGCAGCTTGAGGGGACAGCTCACTGGAAACACCATATATTTT
CDR3: CASSLRGQLTGNTIYF

V: TRBV6-5
size: -
J: TRBJ1-2
D: TRBD1
DNA: TGTGCCAGCATAGGACAGGGGGGTATCGATGGCTACACCTTC
CDR3: CASIGQGGIDGYTF

V: TRBV19
size: once
J: TRBJ1-2
D: -
DNA: TGTGCCAGTACCCAACGGGGGGCGTACTATGGCTACACCTTC
CDR3: CASTQRGAYYGYTF

V: TRBV7-9
size: few
J: TRBJ1-2
D: -
DNA: TGTGCCAGCAGCTTATCGAAACAGCGGACCGGTTCTGTCTATGGCTACACCTTC
CDR3: CASSLSKQRTGSVYGYTF

V: TRBV6-5
size: -
J: TRBJ2-2
D: -
DNA: TGTGCCAGCAGTTACGAGACTCCCGGGGAGCTGTTTTTT
CDR3: CASSYETPGELFF

V: TRBV11-2
size: -
J: TRBJ1-2
D: -
DNA: TGTGCCAGCAGCTTGACACCCAAGGCGAACTATGGCTACACCTTC
CDR3: CASSLTPKANYGYTF

V: TRBV5-1
size: -
J: TRBJ1-1
D: -
DNA: TGCGCCAGCAGCTTCCACAGCGGGACTGAAGCTTTCTTT
CDR3: CASSFHSGTEAFF

V: TRBV19
size: -
J: TRBJ2-7
D: TRBD1
DNA: TGTGCCAGACTTCCGGGACAGGGGTCCTACGAGCAGTACTTC
CDR3: CARLPGQGSYEQYF

V: TRBV12-5
size: -
J: TRBJ1-1
D: TRBD1
DNA: TGTGCTAGTGCCCTAGACAGGGCAGACACTGAAGCTTTCTTT
CDR3: CASALDRADTEAFF

V: TRBV5-8
size: -
J: TRBJ2-5
D: TRBD1
DNA: TGTGCCAGCAGCTTATGGACAGGGGGCCAAGAGACCCAGTACTTC
CDR3: CASSLWTGGQETQYF

V: TRBV27
size: -
J: TRBJ2-1
D: -
DNA: TGTGCCAGCAGTTTTTCCTGGGACTCCAATGAGCAGTTCTTC
CDR3: CASSFSWDSNEQFF

V: TRBV18
size: once
J: TRBJ2-1
D: TRBD1
DNA: TGTGCCAGCTCACCACCCCACGGACAGGGGGGTGAGCAGTTCTTC
CDR3: CASSPPHGQGGEQFF

V: TRBV12-3/TRBV12-4
size: -
J: TRBJ1-3
D: TRBD1
DNA: TGTGCCAGCAGTTTAGGCAGGGGGAACACCATATATTTT
CDR3: CASSLGRGNTIYF

V: TRBV7-9
size: -
J: TRBJ2-5
D: TRBD1
DNA: TGTGCCAGCAGCTTAGATACAGGGGGTAGAGAGACCCAGTACTTC
CDR3: CASSLDTGGRETQYF

V: TRBV24-1
size: once
J: TRBJ2-1
D: -
DNA: TGTGCCACCAGTGATTTTGGAACAGGGACGAATGAGCAGTTCTTC
CDR3: CATSDFGTGTNEQFF

V: TRBV18
size: once
J: TRBJ1-3
D: TRBD1
DNA: TGTGCCAGCTCTCAGACAGGGACCCTCGAAGGAAACACCATATATTTT
CDR3: CASSQTGTLEGNTIYF

V: TRBV7-2
size: -
J: TRBJ2-3
D: -
DNA: TGTGCCAGCAGCTTAGGACAGATCACAGATACGCAGTATTTT
CDR3: CASSLGQITDTQYF

V: TRBV5-6
size: -
J: TRBJ1-2
D: -
DNA: TGTGCCAGCAGCTTGGGGGGCATGGGCTATGGCTACACCTTC
CDR3: CASSLGGMGYGYTF

V: TRBV11-2
size: -
J: TRBJ2-5
D: -
DNA: TGTGCCAGCAGCTTCGAACAGCATCAAGAGACCCAGTACTTC
CDR3: CASSFEQHQETQYF

V: TRBV24-1
size: -
J: TRBJ2-5
D: TRBD1
DNA: TGTGCCACCAGTGACTCGACAGGGATGGAGACCCAGTACTTC
CDR3: CATSDSTGMETQYF

V: TRBV11-3
size: -
J: TRBJ2-6
D: TRBD1
DNA: TGTGCCAGCACCCGGGACAGGGGATCTGGGGCCAACGTCCTGACTTTC
CDR3: CASTRDRGSGANVLTF

V: TRBV7-9
size: many
J: TRBJ2-7
D: -
DNA: TGTGCCAGCAGCTTAGCGGAGGGGTTTCCCAACGAGCAGTACTTC
CDR3: CASSLAEGFPNEQYF

V: TRBV10-1
size: -
J: TRBJ2-2
D: TRBD2
DNA: TGCGCCAGCCTGACTAGCGGGGGGGCCGGGGAGCTGTTTTTT
CDR3: CASLTSGGAGELFF

V: TRBV4-1
size: -
J: TRBJ1-4
D: TRBD1
DNA: TGCGCCAGCAGCCATGAAGTTGGCTGGACAGGGAAAAATGAAAAACTGTTTTTT
CDR3: CASSHEVGWTGKNEKLFF

V: TRBV19
size: -
J: TRBJ1-5
D: -
DNA: TGTGCCAGTAGTATCGACGGGGTTCGTAATCAGCCCCAGCATTTT
CDR3: CASSIDGVRNQPQHF

V: TRBV7-8
size: -
J: TRBJ2-6
D: -
DNA: TGTGCCAGCAGCTCCAGACAGGTGGACGACGTCCTGACTTTC
CDR3: CASSSRQVDDVLTF

V: TRBV11-2
size: -
J: TRBJ1-5
D: -
DNA: TGTGCCAGCAGCTCCAGAGGAGGCCCCAATCAGCCCCAGCATTTT
CDR3: CASSSRGGPNQPQHF

V: TRBV9
size: -
J: TRBJ2-7
D: TRBD1
DNA: TGTGCCAGCAGCGCGCAGGGGGCGGCCTACGAGCAGTACTTC
CDR3: CASSAQGAAYEQYF

V: TRBV28
size: -
J: TRBJ1-5
D: TRBD1
DNA: TGTGCCAGCAGTGCCCGGACAGGGATGGGCAATCAGCCCCAGCATTTT
CDR3: CASSARTGMGNQPQHF

V: TRBV29-1
size: -
J: TRBJ1-1
D: -
DNA: TGCAGCGTTGTCCTTTTAAGTTGGGGAGTGAACACTGAAGCTTTCTTT
CDR3: CSVVLLSWGVNTEAFF